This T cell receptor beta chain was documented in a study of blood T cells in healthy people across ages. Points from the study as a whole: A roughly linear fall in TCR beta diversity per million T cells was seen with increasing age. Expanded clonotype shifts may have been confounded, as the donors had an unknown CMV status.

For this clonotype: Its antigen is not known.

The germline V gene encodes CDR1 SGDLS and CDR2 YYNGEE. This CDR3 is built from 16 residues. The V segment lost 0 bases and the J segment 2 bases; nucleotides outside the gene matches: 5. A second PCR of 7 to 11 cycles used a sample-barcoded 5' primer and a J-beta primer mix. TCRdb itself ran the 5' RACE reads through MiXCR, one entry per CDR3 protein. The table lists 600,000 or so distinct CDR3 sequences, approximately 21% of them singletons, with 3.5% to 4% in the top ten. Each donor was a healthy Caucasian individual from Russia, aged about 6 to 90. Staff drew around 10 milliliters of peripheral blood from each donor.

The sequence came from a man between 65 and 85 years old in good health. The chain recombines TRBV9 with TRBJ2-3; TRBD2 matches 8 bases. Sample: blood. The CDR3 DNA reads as TGTGCCAGCAGCGTAGATCGGGGGGGAAACACAGATACGCAGTATTTT. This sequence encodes CASSVDRGGNTDTQYF. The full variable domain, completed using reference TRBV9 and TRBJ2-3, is DSGVTQTPKHLITATGQRVTLRCSPRSGDLSVYWYQQSLDQGLQFLIQYYNGEERAKGNILERFSAQQFPDLHSELNLSSLELGDSALYFCASSVDRGGNTDTQYFGPGTRLTVL.